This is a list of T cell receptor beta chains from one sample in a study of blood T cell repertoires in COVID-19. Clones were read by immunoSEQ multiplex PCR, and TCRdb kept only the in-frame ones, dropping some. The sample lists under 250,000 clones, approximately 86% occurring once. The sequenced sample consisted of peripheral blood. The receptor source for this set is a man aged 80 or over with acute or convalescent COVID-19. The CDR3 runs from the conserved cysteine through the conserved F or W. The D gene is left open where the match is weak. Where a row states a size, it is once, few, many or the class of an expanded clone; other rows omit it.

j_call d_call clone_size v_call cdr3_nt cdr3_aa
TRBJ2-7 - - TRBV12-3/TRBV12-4 TGTGCCAGCAGTGCGTCCTACGAGCAGTACTTC CASSASYEQYF
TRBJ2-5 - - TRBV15 TGTGCCACCAGCAGAGATCGGGAGACCCAGTACTTC CATSRDRETQYF
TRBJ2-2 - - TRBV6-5 TGTGCCAGCAGTTACTTGGCCACCGGGGAGCTGTTTTTT CASSYLATGELFF
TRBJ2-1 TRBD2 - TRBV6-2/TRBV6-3 TGTGCCAGCAGTTACAGGGCTAGCGGGGGGGCCCGGGAGCAGTTCTTC CASSYRASGGAREQFF
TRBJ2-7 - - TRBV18 TGTGCCAGCTCAGAGTCTACTGTCTACGAGCAGTACTTC CASSESTVYEQYF
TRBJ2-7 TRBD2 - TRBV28 TGTGCCAGCAGATCAAGCGGGAGGGTATACGAGCAGTACTTC CASRSSGRVYEQYF
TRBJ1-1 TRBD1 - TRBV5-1 TGCGCCAGCAGCTTTTGGGACAGGGGTAGGAACACTGAAGCTTTCTTT CASSFWDRGRNTEAFF
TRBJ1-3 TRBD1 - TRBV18 TGTGCCAGCTCACCGATCGACAGGGGCGCTGGAAACACCATATATTTT CASSPIDRGAGNTIYF
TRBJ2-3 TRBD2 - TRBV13 TGTGCCAGCAGCGCCCGGGAGGTAGCCAGCACAGATACGCAGTATTTT CASSAREVASTDTQYF
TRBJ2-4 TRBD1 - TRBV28 TGTGCCAGCAGTCCTGGACAGGGGGCACAGTACTTC CASSPGQGAQYF
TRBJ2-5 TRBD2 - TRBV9 TGTGCCAGCAGCCCGGGGGGGCTCAGGTCGACCCAGTACTTC CASSPGGLRSTQYF
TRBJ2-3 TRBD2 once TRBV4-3 TGCGCCAGCAGCCAATTACAAGGACTAGCGGGAGAGGGGGGGTTCGATACGCAGTATTTT CASSQLQGLAGEGGFDTQYF
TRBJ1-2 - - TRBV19 TGTGCCAGTAGTCTCGGAAACCAGGATGGCTACACCTTC CASSLGNQDGYTF